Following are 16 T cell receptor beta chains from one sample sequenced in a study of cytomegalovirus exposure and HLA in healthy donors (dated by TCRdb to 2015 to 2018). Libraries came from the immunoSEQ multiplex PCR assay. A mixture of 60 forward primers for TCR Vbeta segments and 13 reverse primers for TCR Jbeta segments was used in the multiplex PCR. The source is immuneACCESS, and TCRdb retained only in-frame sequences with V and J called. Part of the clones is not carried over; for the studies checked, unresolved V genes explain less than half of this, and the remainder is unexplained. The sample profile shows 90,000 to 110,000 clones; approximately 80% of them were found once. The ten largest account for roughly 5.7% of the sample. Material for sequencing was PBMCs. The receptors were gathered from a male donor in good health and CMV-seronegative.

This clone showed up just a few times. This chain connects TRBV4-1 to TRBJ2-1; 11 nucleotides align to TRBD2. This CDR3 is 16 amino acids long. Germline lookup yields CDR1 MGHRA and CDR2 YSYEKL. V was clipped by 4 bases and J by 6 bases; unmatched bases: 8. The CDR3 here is CASSRVAGGPFNEQFF. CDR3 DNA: TGCGCCAGCAGCCGGGTAGCGGGAGGGCCCTTCAATGAGCAGTTCTTC.

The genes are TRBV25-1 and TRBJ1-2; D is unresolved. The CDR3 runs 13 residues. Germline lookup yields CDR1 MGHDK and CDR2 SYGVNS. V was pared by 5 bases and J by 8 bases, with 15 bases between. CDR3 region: CASSLRTEEGYTF. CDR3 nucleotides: TGTGCCAGCAGTTTAAGGACGGAGGAAGGCTACACCTTC.

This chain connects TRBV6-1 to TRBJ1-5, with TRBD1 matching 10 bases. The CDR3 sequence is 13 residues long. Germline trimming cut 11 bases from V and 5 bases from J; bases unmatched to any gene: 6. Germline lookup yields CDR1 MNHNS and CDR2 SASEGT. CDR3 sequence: CASDRGLDQPQHF. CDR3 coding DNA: TGTGCCTCCGACAGGGGGCTCGATCAGCCCCAGCATTTT.

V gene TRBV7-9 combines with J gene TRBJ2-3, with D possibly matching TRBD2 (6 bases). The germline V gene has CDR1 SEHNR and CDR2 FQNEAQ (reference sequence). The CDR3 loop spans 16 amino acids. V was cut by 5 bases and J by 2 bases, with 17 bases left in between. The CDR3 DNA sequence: TGTGCCAGCAGCCCGAGGGCGGGATCTAACACAGATACGCAGTATTTT. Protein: CASSPRAGSNTDTQYF.

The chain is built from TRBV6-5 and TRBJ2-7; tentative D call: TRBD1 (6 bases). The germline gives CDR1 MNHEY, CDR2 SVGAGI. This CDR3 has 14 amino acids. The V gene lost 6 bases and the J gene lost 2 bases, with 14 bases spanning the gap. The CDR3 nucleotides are TGTGCCAGCAGCAGTCGAGGACAGACCTACGAGCAGTACTTC. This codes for CASSSRGQTYEQYF.

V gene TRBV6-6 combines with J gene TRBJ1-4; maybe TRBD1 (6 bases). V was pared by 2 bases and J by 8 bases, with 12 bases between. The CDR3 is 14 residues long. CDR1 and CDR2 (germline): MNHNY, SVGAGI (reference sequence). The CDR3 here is CASSYGQQGEKLFF. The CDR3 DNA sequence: TGTGCCAGCAGTTACGGACAGCAAGGGGAAAAACTGTTTTTT.

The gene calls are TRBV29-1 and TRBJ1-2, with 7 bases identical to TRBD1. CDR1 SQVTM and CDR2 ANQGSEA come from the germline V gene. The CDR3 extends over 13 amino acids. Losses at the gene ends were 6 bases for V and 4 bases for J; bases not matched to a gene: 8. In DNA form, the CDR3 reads TGCAGCGTCGACAGGGAAGACGGCTATGGCTACACCTTC. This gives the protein CSVDREDGYGYTF.

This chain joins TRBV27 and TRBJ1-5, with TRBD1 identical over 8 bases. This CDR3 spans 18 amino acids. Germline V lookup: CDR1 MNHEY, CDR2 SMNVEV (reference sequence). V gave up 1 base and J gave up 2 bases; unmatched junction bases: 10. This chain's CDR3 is CASSLLGVGQGGNQPQHF. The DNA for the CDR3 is TGTGCCAGCAGTTTATTAGGCGTAGGACAGGGAGGCAATCAGCCCCAGCATTTT.

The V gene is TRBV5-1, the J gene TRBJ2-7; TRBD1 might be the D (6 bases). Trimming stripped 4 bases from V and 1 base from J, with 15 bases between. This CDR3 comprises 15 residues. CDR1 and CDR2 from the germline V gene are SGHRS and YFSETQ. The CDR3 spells CASSVNPDSSYEQYF. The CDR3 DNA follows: TGCGCCAGCAGCGTCAACCCGGACAGTTCCTACGAGCAGTACTTC.

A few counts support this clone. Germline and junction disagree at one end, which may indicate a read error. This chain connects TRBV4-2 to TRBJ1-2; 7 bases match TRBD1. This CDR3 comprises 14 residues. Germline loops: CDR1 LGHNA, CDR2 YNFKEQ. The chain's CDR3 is CASSHLGQNSGYTF. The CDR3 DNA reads TGTGCCAGCAGCCATCTGGGACAGAACTCTGGCTACACCTTC.

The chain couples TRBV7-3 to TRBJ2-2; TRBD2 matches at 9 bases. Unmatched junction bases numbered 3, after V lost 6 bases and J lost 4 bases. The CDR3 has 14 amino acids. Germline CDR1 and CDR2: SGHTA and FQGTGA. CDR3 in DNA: TGTGCCAGCAGTTCACTAGCGGGCACCGGGGAGCTGTTTTTT. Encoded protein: CASSSLAGTGELFF.

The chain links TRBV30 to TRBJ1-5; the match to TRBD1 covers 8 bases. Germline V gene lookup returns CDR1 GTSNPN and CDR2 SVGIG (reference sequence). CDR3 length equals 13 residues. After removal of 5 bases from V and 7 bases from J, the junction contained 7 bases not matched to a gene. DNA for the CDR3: TGTGCCTGGCAGGGGGCCGGAGGCCAGCCCCAGCATTTT. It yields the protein CAWQGAGGQPQHF.

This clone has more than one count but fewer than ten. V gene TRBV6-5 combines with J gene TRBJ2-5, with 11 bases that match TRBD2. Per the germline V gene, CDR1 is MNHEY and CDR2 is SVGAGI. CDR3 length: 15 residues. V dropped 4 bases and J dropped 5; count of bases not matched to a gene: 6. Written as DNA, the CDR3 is TGTGCCAGCAGTTTGACTAGCGGGATTGGGGAGACCCAGTACTTC. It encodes CASSLTSGIGETQYF.

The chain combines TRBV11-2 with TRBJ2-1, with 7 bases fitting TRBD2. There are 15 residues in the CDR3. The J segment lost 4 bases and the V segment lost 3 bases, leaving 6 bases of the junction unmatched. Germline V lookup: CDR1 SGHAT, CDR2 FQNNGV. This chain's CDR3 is CASSFGLAVYNEQFF. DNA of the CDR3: TGTGCCAGCAGCTTCGGGCTAGCGGTTTACAATGAGCAGTTCTTC.

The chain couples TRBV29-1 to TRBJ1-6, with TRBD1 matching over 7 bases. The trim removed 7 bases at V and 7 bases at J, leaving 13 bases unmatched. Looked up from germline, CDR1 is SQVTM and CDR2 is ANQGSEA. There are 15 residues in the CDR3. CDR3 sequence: CSAQVGHRGNSPLHF. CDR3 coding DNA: TGCAGCGCTCAGGTGGGGCACAGGGGCAATTCACCCCTCCACTTT.

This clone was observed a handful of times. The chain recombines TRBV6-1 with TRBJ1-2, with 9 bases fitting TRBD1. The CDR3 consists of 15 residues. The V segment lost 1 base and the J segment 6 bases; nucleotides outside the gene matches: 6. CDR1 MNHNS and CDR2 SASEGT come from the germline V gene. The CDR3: CASSEVGQGINGYTF. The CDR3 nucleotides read TGTGCCAGCAGTGAAGTGGGACAGGGCATTAATGGCTACACCTTC.